The entry below gives a single T cell receptor beta chain sequence along with its context. No antigen is known for it. This sequence may be a read error, since a much larger clone differs from it by one base. Here the CDR3 omits its conserved ending phenylalanine or tryptophan, so a read error is the likely source. The iRepertoire nested amplicon-rescue multiplex PCR (arm-PCR) platform was used to amplify TCR alpha and beta CDR3 regions from RNA. The input for one-step reverse transcription and amplification was 100-400 ng of either tissue mRNA or PBMC total RNA. After bead purification, a secondary multiplex PCR added Illumina adapters, and libraries were gel-purified between 200 and 400 bp. Libraries carried internal 6-nucleotide barcodes used for demultiplexing. The libraries were sequenced on an Illumina MiSeq using 2x220 or 2x250 nucleotide paired-end reads. Per the authors' processing: Paired reads were merged using FLASH 1.2.11 and aligned with BWA-MEM to the GRCh37 human genome, and TRA and TRB reads were then extracted. V and J assignment used an IMGT-derived reference of cassette sequences and CDR3 motifs that included pseudogenes. Reads were translated in three frames, and productive CDR3s were defined as those with a C...FGXG motif and no stop codons. A clonotype was defined as a unique combination of a V-J cassette pair and a CDR3 amino acid sequence. Reads were filtered by Hamming distance, with the threshold set by the sequence error rate of each sample in mapped regions. The public reads were reanalyzed by TCRdb: fastp trimming at Q25, MiXCR alignment, in-frame beta chains only. A single entry per CDR3 protein holds the most common genes and DNA from its merged rows. The V and J calls, along with clone size, are taken from TCRdb and not from the paper's own processing. In all, the sample holds 300,000 to 450,000 distinct CDR3 sequences, and around 45% of those were seen once. The ten biggest clones cover 12% of the sample.

Surgical brain or tumor specimens were cryofrozen in liquid nitrogen immediately after resection, and peripheral blood cells were collected concurrently. These data originate in a study of glioma-infiltrating T cells (dated by TCRdb to between 2015 and 2016). Regarding the research as a whole: Low-grade gliomas were represented by WHO grade II oligodendrogliomas or astrocytomas, and glioblastomas were represented by WHO grade IV tumors that were sampled at initial rather than recurrent diagnosis. Blood libraries targeted about 4- to 11-fold sequencing coverage of some 1.1 million peripheral T cells. The study sequenced TCR alpha- and beta-chain repertoires from glioma tissue, from non-neoplastic brain tissue and from matched peripheral blood mononuclear cells. Before surgery, glioma patients were given dexamethasone for six or fewer days. To measure divergence between tissue and blood T-cell populations, each tissue-infiltrating repertoire was compared with the peripheral blood repertoire of the same patient. Three low-grade glioma patients, under ten primary glioblastoma patients and three non-glioma patients contributing non-neoplastic brain tissue were included in the paired cohort. What the work shows at the level of the full study, not this receptor alone: VJ-independent divergence between tissue and blood was lower than expected in non-neoplastic patients but higher than expected in all gliomas, particularly low-grade gliomas. Small numbers underpinned the group comparisons: several glioblastoma patients, three low-grade glioma patients and three non-neoplastic patients. Very few CDR3 sequences were found to be shared between tissue and blood, and this scarcity was attributed to high CDR3 diversity and limited sampling. Patients with low tissue-blood divergence were marked by a signature set of shared blood CDR3 motifs, and this signature set was depleted in highly divergent patients.

The germline V gene yields MNHEY for CDR1 and SVGAGI for CDR2. The CDR3 totals 14 residues, both ends included. Of the read, only the CDR3 DNA is kept; its 42 bases are in frame from base 1. The chain uses TRBV6-5 and TRBJ2-3; the D segment cannot be called with confidence. This receptor was identified in a human donor with low-grade glioma or glioblastoma, undergoing nonglioma brain surgery, or in good health (not recorded which). Sequenced input: glioma tissue, nonneoplastic brain tissue, or PBMCs (not recorded which). The CDR3 sequence is CASSYSNPTNTQYC. The DNA sequence reads TGTGCCAGCAGTTACTCGAACCCCACAAATACGCAGTATTGT.